These 20 T cell receptor beta chains share one sample of origin, sequenced in a study of blood T cell repertoires in COVID-19. Method: immunoSEQ multiplex PCR; TCRdb's copy keeps in-frame clones and lacks some. The table has roughly 97,000 clones, over 75% seen once. The sequenced material came from peripheral blood. The receptors originated from a human donor in a cohort sampled during active COVID-19.

This rearrangement joins TRBV4-2 to TRBJ2-1; 13 nucleotides match TRBD2. Germline V gives CDR1 LGHNA, CDR2 YNFKEQ. The CDR3 has 15 residues. V was pared by 6 bases and J by 7 bases, with 6 bases of the junction left unmatched. CDR3 nucleotide sequence: TGTGCCAGCAGTCAGACTAGCGGGAGGTCGAATGAGCAGTTCTTC. Its protein is CASSQTSGRSNEQFF.

The chain recombines TRBV19 with TRBJ1-1; D is ambiguous. Looked up from germline, CDR1 is LNHDA and CDR2 is SQIVND (reference sequence). This CDR3 comprises 14 residues. V lost 6 bases, J lost 2 bases, and 13 bases lay in between. CDR3 residues: CASRTWPGNTEAFF. The CDR3 bases are TGTGCCAGTAGAACCTGGCCAGGCAACACTGAAGCTTTCTTT.

This sequence joins TRBV28 and TRBJ2-7, with D possibly being TRBD2 (7 bases). The CDR3 covers 15 residues. The germline CDR1 and CDR2 sequences are MDHEN and SYDVKM. Trimming stripped 6 bases from V and 4 bases from J, with 19 bases between. The CDR3 DNA follows: TGTGCCAGCAGCTCTCCTATCGGGGGGCTTTACGAGCAGTACTTC. As protein: CASSSPIGGLYEQYF.

The chain has TRBV5-1 and TRBJ1-1, with 9 bases lining up with TRBD1. Germline V gene data show CDR1 as SGHRS and CDR2 as YFSETQ. Trimming removed 5 bases from V and 1 base from J; junction bases left unmatched: 6. The CDR3 extends over 15 amino acids. The CDR3 nucleotides are TGCGCCAGCAGTACGCCGGGACAGGGGAACACTGAAGCTTTCTTT. Translated, it gives CASSTPGQGNTEAFF.

The chain couples TRBV12-3 or TRBV12-4 to TRBJ2-7; the D gene is possibly TRBD2 (6 bases). The CDR3 is 13 residues long. The germline V and J ends were trimmed by 5 bases and 2 bases, with 10 bases remaining between them. The CDR3 reads CASSKGGTYEQYF. CDR3 DNA: TGTGCCAGCAGTAAGGGCGGGACCTACGAGCAGTACTTC.

The chain recombines TRBV5-1 with TRBJ1-6; D not resolved. The CDR3 is made up of 16 amino acids. Germline loops: CDR1 SGHRS, CDR2 YFSETQ. V was cut by 0 bases and J by 7 bases, with 14 bases left in between. As DNA, the CDR3 is TGCGCCAGCAGCTTGGCGTTGGCAGGCGGGAATTCACCCCTCCACTTT. Its translation: CASSLALAGGNSPLHF.

The chain links TRBV6-6 to TRBJ2-7; TRBD1 matches at 7 bases. The CDR3 contains 16 residues. Losses at the gene ends were 0 bases for V and 4 bases for J; bases not matched to a gene: 9. Germline V gene lookup returns CDR1 MNHNY and CDR2 SVGAGI (reference sequence). In DNA, the CDR3 is TGTGCCAGCAGTTACTCAGCCCGGGACAGTACTTACGAGCAGTACTTC. Protein product: CASSYSARDSTYEQYF.

The table lists this clone with a few counts. The chain recombines TRBV28 with TRBJ1-1; TRBD1 agrees at 7 bases. There are 14 residues in the CDR3. Looked up from germline, CDR1 is MDHEN and CDR2 is SYDVKM. After removal of 4 bases from V and 5 bases from J, the junction contained 7 bases not matched to a gene. The CDR3 DNA follows: TGTGCCAGCAGTTGGGGGACAGTCGGGACTGAAGCTTTCTTT. Translation gives CASSWGTVGTEAFF.

The rearrangement uses TRBV5-4 and TRBJ2-2; a possible D gene is TRBD1 (6 bases). Trimming shortened V by 2 bases and J by 5 bases, and 10 bases separated the two germline ends. The CDR3 length is 14 residues. The V gene's germline CDR1 is SGHNT and CDR2 YYREEE (reference sequence). In DNA, the CDR3 is TGTGCCAGCAGCTTTACAGGGCAGACCGGGGAGCTGTTTTTT. Translation: CASSFTGQTGELFF.

As DNA, the CDR3 is TGTGCCAGCAGTCCCGCTTCGGCCGGAGGGAGAGATACGCAGTATTTT. This sequence encodes CASSPASAGGRDTQYF. The chain carries TRBV28 and TRBJ2-3; tentatively, D is TRBD2 (6 bases). Between the trimmed V and J ends, which lost 5 bases and 5 bases, there was a span of 20 bases. The CDR3 length is 16 residues. CDR1 and CDR2 from the germline V gene are MDHEN and SYDVKM. Using reference TRBV28 and TRBJ2-3 for the parts outside the CDR3, the full variable domain is DVKVTQSSRYLVKRTGEKVFLECVQDMDHENMFWYRQDPGLGLRLIYFSYDVKMKEKGDIPEGYSVSREKKERFSLILESASTNQTSMYLCASSPASAGGRDTQYFGPGTRLTVL.

The chain has TRBV4-2 and TRBJ1-2, with D possibly TRBD1 on 6 matching bases. The CDR3 loop spans 15 amino acids. Trimming removed 3 bases from V and 4 bases from J, with 15 bases in between. Germline loops: CDR1 LGHNA, CDR2 YNFKEQ. The CDR3: CASSQPGGYRYGYTF. The CDR3 DNA is TGTGCCAGCAGCCAGCCTGGGGGCTACCGCTATGGCTACACCTTC.

The V call is TRBV5-4, the J call TRBJ1-1, with 10 bases lining up with TRBD1. The V gene end was trimmed by 2 bases and the J gene end by 0 bases; junction bases not matched to a gene: 10. Germline assignment: CDR1 SGHNT and CDR2 YYREEE (reference sequence). This CDR3 is built from 18 residues. The CDR3: CASSFPGGTGDVNTEAFF. Here the CDR3 DNA reads TGTGCCAGCAGCTTCCCCGGGGGGACAGGGGACGTGAACACTGAAGCTTTCTTT.

The chain employs TRBV6-2 or TRBV6-3 and TRBJ2-3; TRBD2 might be the D (6 bases). The germline gives CDR1 MNHEY, CDR2 SVGEGT. This CDR3 has 14 residues. Between the trimmed V and J ends, which lost 4 bases and 1 base, there was a span of 9 bases. Written as DNA, the CDR3 is TGTGCCAGCAGTTCGGGACTCCGCACAGATACGCAGTATTTT. Translated, it gives CASSSGLRTDTQYF.

This sequence joins TRBV9 and TRBJ1-1; 7 positions agree with TRBD1. J gave up 6 bases and V 3 bases, and 2 bases lay outside the gene matches. The CDR3 covers 12 residues. Germline CDR1 is SGDLS and CDR2 is YYNGEE. The DNA for the CDR3 is TGTGCCAGCAGCGGACAGGGTTCTGAAGCTTTCTTT. This translates into CASSGQGSEAFF.

The chain carries TRBV6-5 and TRBJ1-5, with D uncertain. Germline V gene sequence: CDR1 MNHEY, CDR2 SVGAGI. This CDR3 is 13 amino acids long. With 0 bases removed from V and 5 bases from J, the gap between germline ends came to 5 bases. The CDR3 sequence: CASSYSEDQPQHF. The CDR3 DNA sequence: TGTGCCAGCAGTTACTCGGAGGATCAGCCCCAGCATTTT.

The V call is TRBV24-1, the J call TRBJ2-1; 7 bases align to TRBD2. CDR1 is KGHDR, CDR2 SFDVKD, per germline. The CDR3 contains 15 residues. With 7 bases clipped from V and 4 bases from J, the junction kept 9 bases outside the gene matches. CDR3 region: CATSEGASGYNEQFF. For the CDR3, the DNA is TGTGCCACCAGCGAAGGGGCTAGCGGATACAATGAGCAGTTCTTC.

The chain is built from TRBV9 and TRBJ1-2, with 9 positions matching TRBD1. The CDR3 is made up of 13 amino acids. CDR1 is SGDLS, CDR2 YYNGEE, per germline. Germline trimming cut 7 bases from V and 5 bases from J; bases unmatched to any gene: 6. The CDR3 coding sequence is TGTGCCAGCGGGACAGGGAGAGGGTATGGCTACACCTTC. Its protein is CASGTGRGYGYTF.

The V gene is TRBV18, the J gene TRBJ1-5; D is undetermined. Trimming cost V 4 bases and J 0 bases, with 4 bases left between them. The germline V gene encodes CDR1 KGHSH and CDR2 LQKENI. CDR3 length: 13 residues. CDR3 protein: CASSQSSNQPQHF. The DNA of the CDR3 is TGTGCCAGCTCACAGAGTAGCAATCAGCCCCAGCATTTT.

The gene calls are TRBV9 and TRBJ2-1; possible D gene TRBD2, 6 bases. Germline loops: CDR1 SGDLS, CDR2 YYNGEE. Trimming removed 0 bases from V and 6 bases from J, with 16 bases in between. This CDR3 region has 16 residues. Here the CDR3 reads CASSVEGWGVSNEQFF. CDR3 in DNA: TGTGCCAGCAGCGTAGAGGGTTGGGGGGTGAGCAATGAGCAGTTCTTC.

This chain links TRBV19 with TRBJ2-7; weak D call: TRBD2 (6 bases). The CDR3 loop spans 13 amino acids. Germline loops: CDR1 LNHDA, CDR2 SQIVND (reference sequence). Trimming removed 3 bases at V and 6 bases at J, with 12 bases between. The CDR3 region has the DNA TGTGCCAGTAGTATGGGCGGGGCGCTCGAGCAGTACTTC. Amino acids: CASSMGGALEQYF.